This TCR beta chain emerged from a study of shared clonotypes between healthy human individuals. Worth noting for this clone: Its target is unknown.

The germline V gene has CDR1 SEHNR and CDR2 FQNEAQ (reference sequence). This CDR3 is built from 13 residues. V lost 5 bases and J lost 6, with 13 bases in between. In the original analysis: There were no quality scores in the junction-only immunoSEQ sequences, so filtering differed. Generated by immunoSEQ multiplex PCR, the TCRdb table keeps only in-frame clones and is missing some. V and J calls and clone size are as listed in that table; D and trimming were resolved from the DNA. The sample gives hundreds of thousands of clones, around 78% of which show up once; more than 1.5% is in the top ten. Whole-study results and caveats: A small donor pool kept down the genetic and exposure-history diversity that was represented.

The chain couples TRBV7-9 to TRBJ1-2; D is perhaps TRBD1 (6 bases). The sequenced material came from memory CD4+ T cells sorted from blood. Subset here: CD45RA-negative fraction. The origin of this receptor is a woman in her twenties or thirties in good health. The DNA for the CDR3 is TGTGCCAGCAGCGTTGGACAGACCCATGGCTACACCTTC. Translated: CASSVGQTHGYTF.